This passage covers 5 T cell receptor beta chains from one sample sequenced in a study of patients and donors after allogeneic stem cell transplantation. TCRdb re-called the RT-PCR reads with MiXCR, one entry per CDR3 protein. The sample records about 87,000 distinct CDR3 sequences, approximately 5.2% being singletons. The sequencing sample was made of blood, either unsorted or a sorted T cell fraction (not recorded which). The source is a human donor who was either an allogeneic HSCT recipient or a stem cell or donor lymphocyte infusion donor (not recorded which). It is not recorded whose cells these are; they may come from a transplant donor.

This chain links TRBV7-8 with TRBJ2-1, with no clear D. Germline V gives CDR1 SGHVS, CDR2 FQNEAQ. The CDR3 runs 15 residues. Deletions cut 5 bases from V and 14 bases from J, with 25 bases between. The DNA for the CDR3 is TGTGCCAGCAGCCCCCCGCCACCTAGTCCCATAGGGAAGTTCTTC. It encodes CASSPPPPSPIGKFF.

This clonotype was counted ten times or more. DNA of the CDR3: TGCAGCGTTGAAGATAACACCGGGGAGCTGTTTTTT. Protein sequence: CSVEDNTGELFF. This chain uses TRBV29-1 with TRBJ2-2, with D uncertain. Per germline, CDR1 SQVTM and CDR2 ANQGSEA. The CDR3 covers 12 residues. Deletions cut 0 bases from V and 2 bases from J, with 1 base between.

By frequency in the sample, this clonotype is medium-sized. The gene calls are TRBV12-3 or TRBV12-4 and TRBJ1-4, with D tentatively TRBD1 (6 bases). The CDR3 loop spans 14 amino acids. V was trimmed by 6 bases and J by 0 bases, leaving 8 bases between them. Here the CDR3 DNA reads TGTGCCAGCAGCTGGACAGCAACTAATGAAAAACTGTTTTTT. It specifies CASSWTATNEKLFF.

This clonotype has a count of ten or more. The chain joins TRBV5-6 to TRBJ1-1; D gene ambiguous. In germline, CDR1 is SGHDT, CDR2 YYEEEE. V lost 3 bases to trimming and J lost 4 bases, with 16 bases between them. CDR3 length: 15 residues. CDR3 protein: CASSSLTPRSTEAFF. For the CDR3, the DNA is TGTGCCAGCAGCTCCTTAACCCCGAGGTCCACTGAAGCTTTCTTT.

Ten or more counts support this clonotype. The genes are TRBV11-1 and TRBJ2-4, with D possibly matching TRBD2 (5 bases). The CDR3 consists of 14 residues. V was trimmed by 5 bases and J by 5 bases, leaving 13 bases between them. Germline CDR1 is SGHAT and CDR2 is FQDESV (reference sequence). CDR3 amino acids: CASSRSGFENIQYF. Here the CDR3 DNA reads TGTGCCAGCAGCCGGTCGGGATTCGAAAACATTCAGTACTTC.